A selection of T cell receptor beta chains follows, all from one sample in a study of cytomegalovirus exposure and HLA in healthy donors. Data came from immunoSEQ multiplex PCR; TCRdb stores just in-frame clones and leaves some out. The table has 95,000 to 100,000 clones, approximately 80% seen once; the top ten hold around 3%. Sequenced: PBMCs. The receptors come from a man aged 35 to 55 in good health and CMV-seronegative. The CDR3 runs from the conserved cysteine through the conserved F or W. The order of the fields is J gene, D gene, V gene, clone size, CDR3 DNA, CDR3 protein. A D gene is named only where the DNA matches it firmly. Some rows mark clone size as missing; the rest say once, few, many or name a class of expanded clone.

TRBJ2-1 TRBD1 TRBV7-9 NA TGTGCCAGCAGTCCGGGACAGGTATACAATGAGCAGTTCTTC CASSPGQVYNEQFF
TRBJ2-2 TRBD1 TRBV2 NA TGTGCCAGCAGAAGGAGGACAGGAGGTGACACCGGGGAGCTGTTTTTT CASRRRTGGDTGELFF
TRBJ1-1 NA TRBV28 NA TGTGCCAGCAGTCTCGACAGGCTAGGCCGGAACACTGAAGCTTTCTTT CASSLDRLGRNTEAFF
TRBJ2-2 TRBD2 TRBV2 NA TGTGCCAGCAGTGAAGGGGGACTAGCGAGGGGCACCGGGGAGCTGTTTTTT CASSEGGLARGTGELFF
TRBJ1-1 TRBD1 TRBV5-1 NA TGCGCCAGCAGCACGGGACAGACGAACACTGAAGCTTTCTTT CASSTGQTNTEAFF
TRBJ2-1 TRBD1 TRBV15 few TGTGCCACCAGCAGAGAAATTTCCGGGACAGGGGCCAATGAGCAGTTCTTC CATSREISGTGANEQFF
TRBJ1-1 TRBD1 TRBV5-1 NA TGCGCCAGCAGCTACCGACAGGGACAAGGTCCTGAAGCTTTCTTT CASSYRQGQGPEAFF
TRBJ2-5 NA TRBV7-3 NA TGTGCCAGCAGCTCCGCAGGCCAAGAGACCCAGTACTTC CASSSAGQETQYF
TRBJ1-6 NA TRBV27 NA TGTGCCAGCAGTTCGGACAGTCGATTCGGGCCCCTCCACTTT CASSSDSRFGPLHF
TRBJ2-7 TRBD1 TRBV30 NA TGTGCCTGGAGTGTTACCGACAGGGCCTACGAGCAGTACTTC CAWSVTDRAYEQYF
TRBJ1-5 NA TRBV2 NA TGTGCCAGCAGTGACCGCGCTAGCAATCAGCCCCAGCATTTT CASSDRASNQPQHF
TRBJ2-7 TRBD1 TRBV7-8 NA TGTGCCAGCAGCTTAGGGACAGGGTGGACCGAGCAGTACTTC CASSLGTGWTEQYF
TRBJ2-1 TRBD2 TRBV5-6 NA TGTGCCAGCAGCGCCACTAGCGGGAGGGCCCTAGGGACCTACAATGAGCAGTTCTTC CASSATSGRALGTYNEQFF
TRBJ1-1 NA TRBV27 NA TGTGCCAGCCGTTGGGGGGGTGACACTGAAGCTTTCTTT CASRWGGDTEAFF
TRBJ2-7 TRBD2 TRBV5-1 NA TGCGCCAGCGATGTAGCGGGCAGAGCTCCTCCTACCAACTACGAGCAGTACTTC CASDVAGRAPPTNYEQYF
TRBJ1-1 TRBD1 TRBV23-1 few TGCGCCAGCAGTCTCCCGAACGACACAGGGGGAGCTTTCTTT CASSLPNDTGGAFF
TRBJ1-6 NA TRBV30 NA TGTGCCTGGTCTAAAAACACAGGGAGAGGGTCACCCCTCCACTTT CAWSKNTGRGSPLHF
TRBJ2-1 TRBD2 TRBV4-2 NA TGTGCCAGCAGCCCTCGACTAGCGGGGGGGGCAATTACCTCCTACAATGAGCAGTTCTTC CASSPRLAGGAITSYNEQFF
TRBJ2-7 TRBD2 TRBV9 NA TGTGCCAGCAGCGTAGGGGTGACTAGCGGGGCGAACTACGAGCAGTACTTC CASSVGVTSGANYEQYF
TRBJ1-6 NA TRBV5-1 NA TGCGCCAGCAGCTTGGTGGGGAGTGCGCCCCTCCACTTT CASSLVGSAPLHF
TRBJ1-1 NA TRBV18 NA TGTGCCAGCTCACCAGGGGATCAACGGAGGGGCACTGAAGCTTTCTTT CASSPGDQRRGTEAFF
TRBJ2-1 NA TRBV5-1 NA TGCGCCAGCTCCGACAGTAGCTCCTACAATGAGCAGTTCTTC CASSDSSSYNEQFF
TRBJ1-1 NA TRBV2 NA TGTGCCAGCAGTGAAGTTTGGGGCCAGAACACTGAAGCTTTCTTT CASSEVWGQNTEAFF
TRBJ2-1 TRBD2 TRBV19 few TGTGCCAGTAGTAGGACTAGCGGGGGGAGCTCCTACAATGAGCAGTTCTTC CASSRTSGGSSYNEQFF
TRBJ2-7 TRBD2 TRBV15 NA TGTGCCACCAGCAGAGTAGGGGCGGGAGTATCCTACGAGCAGTACTTC CATSRVGAGVSYEQYF